These 8 T cell receptor beta chains were all obtained from the same sample, sequenced in a study of blood T cell repertoires in COVID-19. TCRdb's copy holds only in-frame clones and misses some; the assay was immunoSEQ multiplex PCR. The sample holds 230,000 or so clones; approximately 80% are singletons and the top ten take 6.5% to 8.5%. Sequencing was performed on peripheral blood. These receptors came from a woman older than 75 with COVID-19, enrolled during active disease.

The J gene is TRBJ2-3, the V gene TRBV4-2; 12 bases map to TRBD2. V lost 1 base, J lost 2 bases, and 10 bases stayed unmatched. The CDR3 spans 19 residues. CDR1 LGHNA and CDR2 YNFKEQ come from the germline V gene. CDR3: CASSQVLASGGAFTDTQYF. CDR3 bases: TGTGCCAGCAGCCAAGTTCTGGCTAGCGGGGGGGCCTTCACAGATACGCAGTATTTT.

The CDR3 sequence is CASSLYNSYEQYF. CDR3 bases: TGCGCCAGCAGCTTGTATAACTCCTACGAGCAGTACTTC. This chain links TRBV5-1 with TRBJ2-7; D remains ambiguous. Germline-derived CDR1 and CDR2 are SGHRS and YFSETQ. V lost 1 base and J 0 bases, leaving 5 bases between the germline ends. The CDR3 contains 13 residues.

The chain is built from TRBV30 and TRBJ2-3; D is unclear. Germline loops: CDR1 GTSNPN, CDR2 SVGIG (reference sequence). The CDR3 consists of 13 residues. The germline V and J ends were trimmed by 1 base and 8 bases, with 13 bases remaining between them. CDR3 in amino acids: CAWSATSVGTQYF. CDR3 DNA: TGTGCCTGGAGTGCCACCAGCGTAGGTACGCAGTATTTT.

The V and J genes are TRBV12-3 or TRBV12-4 and TRBJ1-2; D possibly corresponds to TRBD1 (6 bases). The CDR3 spans 11 residues. V was trimmed by 7 bases and J by 4 bases, leaving 7 bases between them. This CDR3 is CASTGVYGYTF. The CDR3 nucleotides read TGTGCCAGCACAGGGGTCTATGGCTACACCTTC.

This clone has a handful of counts. As DNA, the CDR3 is TGTGCCAGCAGCTCGACAGGGCGCGGTGAGCAGTTCTTC. Translated, it gives CASSSTGRGEQFF. This rearrangement joins TRBV5-6 to TRBJ2-1; 7 positions agree with TRBD1. The germline V gene encodes CDR1 SGHDT and CDR2 YYEEEE. CDR3 length equals 13 residues. Trimming cost V 3 bases and J 9 bases; bases outside gene matches: 6.

V gene TRBV27 combines with J gene TRBJ1-4, with 8 bases aligning to TRBD1. This CDR3 region has 15 residues. Germline V lookup: CDR1 MNHEY, CDR2 SMNVEV (reference sequence). V lost 5 bases to trimming and J lost 9 bases; unmatched junction nucleotides: 11. CDR3 loop: CASSGTGISLKKLFF. CDR3 coding DNA: TGTGCCAGCAGTGGGACAGGAATCTCGCTGAAAAAACTGTTTTTT.

The chain employs TRBV7-9 and TRBJ1-2; 9 nucleotides line up with TRBD1. Germline assignment: CDR1 SEHNR and CDR2 FQNEAQ (reference sequence). V shed 6 bases and J 4 bases; nucleotides not matched to a gene: 6. The CDR3 has 14 amino acids. CDR3 residues: CASRGQGLVYGYTF. Written as DNA, the CDR3 is TGTGCCAGCAGGGGACAGGGTTTGGTCTATGGCTACACCTTC.

This rearrangement joins TRBV18 to TRBJ1-3; no clear D gene. V was shortened by 6 bases and J by 0 bases, with 6 bases between the two germline ends. From germline, CDR1 is KGHSH and CDR2 LQKENI. The CDR3 runs 13 residues. CDR3 region: CASSVASGNTIYF. The CDR3 nucleotides are TGTGCCAGCTCGGTGGCCTCTGGAAACACCATATATTTT.